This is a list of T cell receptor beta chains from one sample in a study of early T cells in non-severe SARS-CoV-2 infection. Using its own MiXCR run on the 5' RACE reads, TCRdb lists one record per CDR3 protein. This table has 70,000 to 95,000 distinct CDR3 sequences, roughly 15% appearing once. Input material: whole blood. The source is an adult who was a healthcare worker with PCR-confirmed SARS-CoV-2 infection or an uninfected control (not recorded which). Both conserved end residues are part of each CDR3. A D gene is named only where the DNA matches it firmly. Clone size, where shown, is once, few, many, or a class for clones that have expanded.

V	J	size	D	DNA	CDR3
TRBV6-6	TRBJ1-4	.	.	TGTGCCAGCAGTTACGGGCTCTCCGGGCGAATCGAAAAACTGTTTTTT	CASSYGLSGRIEKLFF
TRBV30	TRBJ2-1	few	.	TGTGCCTGGAAGTCCGATAACAATGAGCAGTTCTTC	CAWKSDNNEQFF
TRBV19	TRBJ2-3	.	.	TGTGCCAGTAAGGGGGCTAGCGTTATAGATACGCAGTATTTT	CASKGASVIDTQYF
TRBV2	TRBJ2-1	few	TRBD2	TGTGCCGGAGGGACTAGCGGGGGGTTCAATGAGCAGTTCTTC	CAGGTSGGFNEQFF
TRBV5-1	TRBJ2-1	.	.	TGCGCCAGCAGCTCCAGCTTTGGGGCTTACAATGAGCAGTTCTTC	CASSSSFGAYNEQFF
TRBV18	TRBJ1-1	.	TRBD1	TGTGCCAGCTCACCAAACAGGGGTTTATCCCGGGACACTGAAGCTTTCTTT	CASSPNRGLSRDTEAFF
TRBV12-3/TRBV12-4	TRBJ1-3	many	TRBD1	TGTGCCAGCAGTAACAGACAGGGGAGTAGAAACACCATATATTTT	CASSNRQGSRNTIYF
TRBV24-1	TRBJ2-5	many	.	TGTGCCACCAGTCCACGGTTTAGGGAGACCCAGTACTTC	CATSPRFRETQYF
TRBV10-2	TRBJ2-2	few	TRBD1	TGCGCCAGCAAGGGGGCGGGCACCGGGGAGCTGTTTTTT	CASKGAGTGELFF
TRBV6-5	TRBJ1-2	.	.	TGTGCCAGCAGTTACGGCGGGTCGGTGGACTATGGCTACACCTTC	CASSYGGSVDYGYTF
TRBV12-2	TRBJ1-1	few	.	TGTGCAAGTCGCCAAACCGTCGCGAACACTGAAGCTTTCTTT	CASRQTVANTEAFF
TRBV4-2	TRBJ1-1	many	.	TGTGCCAGCAGCCAAGATAGGTCGGGACGGAAAAAAAATTTGAACACTGAAGCTTTCTTT	CASSQDRSGRKKNLNTEAFF
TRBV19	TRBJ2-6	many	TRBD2	TGTGCCAGTAGTAATTGGATGGCGGGAGGGTCTGGGGCCAACGTCCTGACTTTC	CASSNWMAGGSGANVLTF
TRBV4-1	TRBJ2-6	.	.	TGCGCCAGCAGGCCGATTGGGGCCAACGTCCTGACTTTC	CASRPIGANVLTF
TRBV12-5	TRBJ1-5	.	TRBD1	TGTGCTAGTGGCCGGGACAGGGGCCTTCTGATGGGGAATCAGCCCCAGCATTTT	CASGRDRGLLMGNQPQHF
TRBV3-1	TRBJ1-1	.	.	TGTGCCAGCAGCCTGGGCGGTGGGGGTGAAGCTTTCTTT	CASSLGGGGEAFF
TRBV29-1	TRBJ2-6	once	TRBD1	TGCAGCGCCCGGGACAGGGGGGCCAACGTCCTGACTTTC	CSARDRGANVLTF
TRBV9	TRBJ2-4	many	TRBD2	TGTGCCAGCAGCGTCAGGCCCAGCGGGGACGGCATTCAGTACTTC	CASSVRPSGDGIQYF
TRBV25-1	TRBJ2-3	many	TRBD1	TGTGCCAGCACCCGGACAGGGTTGACAGATACGCAGTATTTT	CASTRTGLTDTQYF
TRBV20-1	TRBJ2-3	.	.	TGCAGTGCTAGAGAACAGGGTGGGGATACGCAGTATTTT	CSAREQGGDTQYF
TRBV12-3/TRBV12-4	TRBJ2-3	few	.	TGTGCCAGCGCCCGGGTGGCGAGTTTGGGGAGCACAGATACGCAGTATTTT	CASARVASLGSTDTQYF
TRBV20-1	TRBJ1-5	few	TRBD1	TGCAGTGCTAAGGACAGGGTAGGAAGCAATCAGCCCCAGCATTTT	CSAKDRVGSNQPQHF
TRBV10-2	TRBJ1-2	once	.	TGCGCCAGCAGTACCGGGGACTATGGCTACACCTTC	CASSTGDYGYTF
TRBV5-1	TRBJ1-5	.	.	TGCGCCAGCAGCTTGCGGGGAGACAATCAGCCCCAGCATTTT	CASSLRGDNQPQHF
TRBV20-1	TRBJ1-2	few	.	TGCAGTGCTAGAGATCGGTTGGGGTCCCTGGATGGCTACACCTTC	CSARDRLGSLDGYTF
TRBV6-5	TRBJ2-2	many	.	TGTGCCAGCAGTTCCTTCGACTTTGGCGGGGAGCTGTTTTTT	CASSSFDFGGELFF
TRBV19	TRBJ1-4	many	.	TGTGCCAGTAGTGTTACGACGGACGGGGAACTGTTTTTT	CASSVTTDGELFF
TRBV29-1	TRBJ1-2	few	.	TGCAGCGTTGAAGTCCGGGAGGGATTTGGCTACACCTTC	CSVEVREGFGYTF
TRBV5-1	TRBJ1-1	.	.	TGCGCCAGCAGCTTGGACCTAAACTCAGGGGTTAGGGCTGAAGCTTTCTTT	CASSLDLNSGVRAEAFF
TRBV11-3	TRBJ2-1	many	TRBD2	TGTGCCAGCAGCCCTGGACTAGCGGGGGGGACCAATGAGCAGTTCTTC	CASSPGLAGGTNEQFF
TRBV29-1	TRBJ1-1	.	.	TGCAGCGTTGAGACCCCTTATGAAGCTTTCTTT	CSVETPYEAFF
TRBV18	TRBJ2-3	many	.	TGTGCCAGCTCACCACGAGGGATTTTGGATACGCAGTATTTT	CASSPRGILDTQYF
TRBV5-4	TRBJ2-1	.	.	TGTGCCAGCAGCTTGTATATTAGGGACGATTTTGCGGGGATGTTCTTC	CASSLYIRDDFAGMFF
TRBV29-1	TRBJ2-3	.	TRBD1	TGCAGCGGCGAAGTACAGGGGCACACAGATACGCAGTATTTT	CSGEVQGHTDTQYF
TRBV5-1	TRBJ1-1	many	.	TGCGCCAGCAGCTTGGTCGTGTTAACAGGGCCGAACACTGAAGCTTTCTTT	CASSLVVLTGPNTEAFF
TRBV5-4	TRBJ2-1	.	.	TGTGCCAGCAGCTTGGCGGGCAGGGGCTCCTACAATGAGCAGTTCTTC	CASSLAGRGSYNEQFF
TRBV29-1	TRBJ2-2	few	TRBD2	TGCAGCGTTCCGGGAGGGGCCCGATGGACCGGGGAGCTGTTTTTT	CSVPGGARWTGELFF
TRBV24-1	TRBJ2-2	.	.	TGTGCCACCAGTGATTCGGCAGTAAACACCGGGGAGCTGTTTTTT	CATSDSAVNTGELFF
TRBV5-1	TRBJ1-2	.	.	TGCGTCAGCAGCTCCTGGACGGAGACCGCCAACTATGGCTACACCTTC	CVSSSWTETANYGYTF
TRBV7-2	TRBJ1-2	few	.	TGTGCCAGCAGCTTTAACAGGGATGGCTACACCTTC	CASSFNRDGYTF
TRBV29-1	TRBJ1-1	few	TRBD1	TGCAGCGCCGCGGACAGGGTCGGGACTGAAGCTTTCTTT	CSAADRVGTEAFF
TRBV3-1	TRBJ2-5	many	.	TGTGCCAGCAGCCAAGATCAGGGACAATTCGGAGAGACCCAGTACTTC	CASSQDQGQFGETQYF
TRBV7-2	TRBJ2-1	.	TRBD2	TGTGCCAGCAGCACCACTAGCGGGGGATACAATGAGCAGTTCTTC	CASSTTSGGYNEQFF
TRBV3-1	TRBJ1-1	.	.	TGTGCCAGCAGCCAAGAGTTTGGGGAGCTGAACACTGAAGCTTTCTTT	CASSQEFGELNTEAFF
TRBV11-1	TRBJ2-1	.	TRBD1	TGTGCCAGCAGCATAAACAGGGGGCGAGACAATGAGCAGTTCTTC	CASSINRGRDNEQFF
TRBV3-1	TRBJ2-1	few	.	TGTGCCAGCAGCCAAGAATTCATTGTTGGGTCGGCAGGGAAAAAACGGAATGAGCAGTTCTTC	CASSQEFIVGSAGKKRNEQFF
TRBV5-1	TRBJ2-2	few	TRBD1	TGCGCCAGCAGCTCGATGGGACAGGGAAACACCGGGGAGCTGTTTTTT	CASSSMGQGNTGELFF
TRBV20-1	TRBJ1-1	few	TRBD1	TGCAGTGCTAGTCCCCCCACAGGGGGAACGATGAACACTGAAGCTTTCTTT	CSASPPTGGTMNTEAFF
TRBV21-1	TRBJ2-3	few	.	TGTGCCAGCAGCCCTCCCGGGAGTAGAGCGCCAGATACGCAGTATTTT	CASSPPGSRAPDTQYF
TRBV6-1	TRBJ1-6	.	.	TGTGCCAGCAGTGATTATATTGGAGCACCCCTCCACTTT	CASSDYIGAPLHF
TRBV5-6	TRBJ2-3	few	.	TGTGCCAGCAGCTTAGGGCTCGTCCCTAGCACAGATACGCAGTATTTT	CASSLGLVPSTDTQYF
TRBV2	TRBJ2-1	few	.	TGTGCCAGCAGTGGGGGGACCCATTACAATGAGCAGTTCTTC	CASSGGTHYNEQFF
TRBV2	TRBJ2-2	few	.	TGTGCCAGATACTCGGGGGGCCATGCCGGGGAGCTGTTTTTT	CARYSGGHAGELFF
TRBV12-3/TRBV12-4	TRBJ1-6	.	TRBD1	TGTGCCGGACGGGGACAGCAAAATTCACCCCTCCACTTT	CAGRGQQNSPLHF
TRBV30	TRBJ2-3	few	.	TGTGCCTGGAGTTGGCGGGGGCGCACAGATACGCAGTATTTT	CAWSWRGRTDTQYF
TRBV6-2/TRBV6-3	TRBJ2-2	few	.	TGTGCCAGCAGTTACTCGACGTGGTTGCCCGGGGAGCTGTTTTTT	CASSYSTWLPGELFF
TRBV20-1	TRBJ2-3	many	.	TGCAGTGCTAGAGATCTGCAGGCTAGCGGCACAGATACGCAGTATTTT	CSARDLQASGTDTQYF
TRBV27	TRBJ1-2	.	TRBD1	TGTGCCAGCAGTTTACGCCCGGGACAGCTCGGCTACACCTTC	CASSLRPGQLGYTF
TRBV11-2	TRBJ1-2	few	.	TGTGCCAGCAGCTTGGCCGGGACACCCAGCTATGGCTACACCTTC	CASSLAGTPSYGYTF